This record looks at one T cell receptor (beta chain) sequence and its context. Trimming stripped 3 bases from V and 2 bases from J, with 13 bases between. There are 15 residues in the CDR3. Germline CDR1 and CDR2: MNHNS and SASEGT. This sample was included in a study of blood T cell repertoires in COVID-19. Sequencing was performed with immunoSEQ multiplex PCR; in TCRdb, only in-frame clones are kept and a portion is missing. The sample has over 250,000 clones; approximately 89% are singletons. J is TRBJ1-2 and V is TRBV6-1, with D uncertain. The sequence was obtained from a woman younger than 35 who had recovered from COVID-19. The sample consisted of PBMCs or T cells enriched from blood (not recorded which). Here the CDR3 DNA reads TGTGCCAGCAGTGAGTTTTCCCTAGGAAACTATGGCTACACCTTC. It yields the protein CASSEFSLGNYGYTF.